Below, one T cell receptor beta chain is given with its context. This sample is part of a study of OX40 agonist ivuxolimab in advanced cancers. For the study at large: The patients' treatment was ivuxolimab, an agonistic anti-OX40 (CD134) antibody.

Profiling relied on immunoSEQ multiplex PCR, and the TCRdb table lists in-frame clones only, not all of them. The repertoire holds tens of thousands of clones, with around 80% as singletons. Germline V lookup: CDR1 SNHLY, CDR2 FYNNEI. Trimming removed 7 bases at V and 3 bases at J, with 6 bases between. The CDR3 is made up of 11 amino acids. Here the sequenced sample was CD4+ or CD8+ T cells sorted from blood, taken in a trial of the OX40 agonist ivuxolimab. The chain is built from TRBV2 and TRBJ2-5; D gene uncertain. The sequence was obtained from an adult with an advanced solid tumor such as melanoma, head and neck, liver or kidney cancer. The CDR3 sequence: CASKIEETQYF. The CDR3 DNA reads TGTGCCAGCAAGATAGAAGAGACCCAGTACTTC.